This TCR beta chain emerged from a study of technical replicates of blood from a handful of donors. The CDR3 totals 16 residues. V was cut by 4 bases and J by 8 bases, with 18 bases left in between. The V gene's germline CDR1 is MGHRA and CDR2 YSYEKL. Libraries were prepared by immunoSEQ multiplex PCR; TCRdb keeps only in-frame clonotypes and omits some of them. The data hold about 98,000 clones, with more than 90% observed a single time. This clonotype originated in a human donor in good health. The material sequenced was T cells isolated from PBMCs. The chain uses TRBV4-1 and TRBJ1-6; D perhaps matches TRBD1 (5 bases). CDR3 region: CASSRGVAGNDSPLHF. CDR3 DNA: TGCGCCAGCAGCCGTGGTGTCGCAGGGAATGATTCACCCCTCCACTTT.